These 32 T cell receptor beta chains came from one sample sequenced in a study of CD8+ T cells in alopecia areata. As for treatment: oral pan-JAK inhibitor, 5-10 mg twice daily. Reverse transcribed after extraction, RNA yielded cDNA as the sequencing template. Only in-frame clones appear in the TCRdb table, and some are missing; sequencing was by immunoSEQ multiplex PCR. Here the sample spans about 200,000 clones, 35% to 40% being singletons. The sample here was CD4+ T cells sorted from blood, taken at approximately week 30, from a patient treated with tofacitinib. Receptor source: a human donor with alopecia areata.

The CDR3 reads CASSNSGRLNTEAFF. In DNA form, the CDR3 reads TGTGCCAGCAGCAATTCAGGGCGATTGAACACTGAAGCTTTCTTT. The chain joins TRBV2 to TRBJ1-1; TRBD1 is a possible D gene (5 bases). Trimming took 6 bases from V and 0 from J, leaving 14 bases between them. The CDR3 sequence is 15 residues long. Germline V gene lookup returns CDR1 SNHLY and CDR2 FYNNEI.

The gene calls are TRBV7-6 and TRBJ1-5, with D perhaps TRBD1 (6 bases). V was shortened by 5 bases and J by 2 bases, with 13 bases between the two germline ends. The length of the CDR3 is 15 residues. CDR1 SGHVS and CDR2 FNYEAQ come from the germline V gene. This CDR3 reads CASSPGVQGNQPQHF. CDR3 in DNA: TGTGCCAGCAGCCCAGGGGTACAGGGCAATCAGCCCCAGCATTTT.

This clone was counted ten times or more. The chain uses TRBV7-8 and TRBJ2-7; D is unclear. CDR3 length: 12 residues. The V and J ends lost 4 bases and 1 base respectively, with 5 bases between them. Germline CDR1 is SGHVS and CDR2 is FQNEAQ. CDR3 coding DNA: TGTGCCAGCAGCTACGGGTCCTACGAGCAGTACTTC. Its protein is CASSYGSYEQYF. Complete variable domain (other parts from reference TRBV7-8 and TRBJ2-7): GAGVSQSPRYKVAKRGQDVALRCDPISGHVSLFWYQQALGQGPEFLTYFQNEAQLDKSGLPSDRFFAERPEGSVSTLKIQRTQQEDSAVYLCASSYGSYEQYFGPGTRLTVT.

This clone has a handful of counts. Here the CDR3 reads CASSSPRGVNIQYF. CDR3 DNA sequence: TGTGCCAGCAGCTCCCCTCGGGGGGTAAACATTCAGTACTTC. The rearrangement joins TRBV7-2 to TRBJ2-4, with 7 positions matching TRBD2. The length of the CDR3 is 14 residues. After removal of 4 bases from V and 6 bases from J, the junction contained 6 bases not matched to a gene. Germline CDR1 and CDR2: SGHTA and FQGNSA.

A note on this clone: The sample contains more than one DNA sequence encoding this CDR3. The chain has TRBV5-1 and TRBJ1-2; D remains unclear. From germline, CDR1 is SGHRS and CDR2 YFSETQ. There are 14 residues in the CDR3. V lost 0 bases and J lost 2, with 8 bases in between. The CDR3 coding sequence is TGCGCCAGCAGCTTGGGGCAAGGCAACTATGGCTACACCTTC. Amino acid sequence: CASSLGQGNYGYTF.

The V gene is TRBV29-1, the J gene TRBJ1-1; weak D call: TRBD1 (6 bases). The V and J ends lost 4 bases and 0 bases respectively, with 15 bases between them. CDR3 length: 15 amino acids. Per the germline V gene, CDR1 is SQVTM and CDR2 is ANQGSEA. In nucleotides, the CDR3 is TGCAGCGTTGTAAGGGGGACGGCAATGAACACTGAAGCTTTCTTT. Encoded protein: CSVVRGTAMNTEAFF. Full variable domain (rest looked up from reference TRBV29-1 and TRBJ1-1): SAVISQKPSRDICQRGTSLTIQCQVDSQVTMMFWYRQQPGQSLTLIATANQGSEATYESGFVIDKFPISRPNLTFSTLTVSNMSPEDSSIYLCSVVRGTAMNTEAFFGQGTRLTVV.

This clone came up a few times. The chain has TRBV29-1 and TRBJ1-1; TRBD1 aligns across 8 bases. V lost 5 bases to trimming and J lost 9 bases; unmatched junction nucleotides: 14. The CDR3 is 14 residues long. CDR1 and CDR2 from the germline V gene are SQVTM and ANQGSEA. In DNA, the CDR3 is TGCAGCGTTCCCTACGAGGGCAGGGGGCGTAAAGCTTTCTTT. Its translation: CSVPYEGRGRKAFF.

The chain has TRBV4-1 and TRBJ1-1; 12 positions agree with TRBD1. CDR1 MGHRA and CDR2 YSYEKL come from the germline V gene. V shed 1 base, J shed 2 bases, and the junction held 2 bases outside the gene matches. The length of the CDR3 is 16 residues. CDR3 in DNA: TGCGCCAGCAGCCAAGGGGGACAGGGGGCCAACACTGAAGCTTTCTTT. Encoded protein: CASSQGGQGANTEAFF.

The chain employs TRBV5-1 and TRBJ1-2, with D unclear. The CDR3 spans 15 residues. The germline V gene has CDR1 SGHRS and CDR2 YFSETQ. V was cut by 2 bases and J by 8 bases, with 19 bases left in between. This CDR3 is CASSFTGNQGWGYTF. As DNA, the CDR3 is TGCGCCAGCAGCTTTACGGGAAACCAAGGATGGGGCTACACCTTC.

CDR3 bases: TGCAGCGTTGACTTCCAAAACTCCTACGAGCAGTACTTC. Translation: CSVDFQNSYEQYF. This rearrangement joins TRBV29-1 to TRBJ2-7; D gene uncertain. Germline V CDR1 and CDR2: SQVTM, ANQGSEA. The V end lost 3 bases, the J end lost 0 bases, and 9 bases lay between the germline ends. The CDR3 totals 13 residues.

The chain combines TRBV6-5 with TRBJ2-3; D possibly uses TRBD1 or TRBD2 (5 bases each). CDR1 is MNHEY and CDR2 is SVGAGI in the germline V gene. The V end lost 10 bases, the J end lost 2 bases, and 10 bases lay between the germline ends. The CDR3 totals 12 residues. The CDR3 protein is CATEGSTDTQYF. In DNA form, the CDR3 reads TGTGCCACCGAGGGGTCCACAGATACGCAGTATTTT.

V usage is TRBV6-1 and J usage is TRBJ1-4; D is unresolved. The V end was cut by 6 bases, the J end by 6 bases, with 14 bases between. This CDR3 is 14 amino acids long. CDR1 is MNHNS and CDR2 is SASEGT in the germline V gene. CDR3 sequence (DNA): TGTGCCAGCAGGGATTCGGGTTGGGATGAAAAACTGTTTTTT. It specifies CASRDSGWDEKLFF.

CDR3 sequence: CASSPARAGEETQYF. CDR3 in DNA: TGTGCCAGCAGCCCCGCGAGAGCGGGAGAAGAGACCCAGTACTTC. V usage is TRBV7-2 and J usage is TRBJ2-5; 8 bases map to TRBD2. CDR1 is SGHTA, CDR2 FQGNSA, per germline. The CDR3 length is 15 residues. J was trimmed by 3 bases and V by 5 bases; bases with no gene match: 8.

In this sample, this clone turned up a few times. The chain links TRBV30 to TRBJ2-5; D remains unclear. The CDR3 has 11 residues. Trimming took off 4 bases at V and 2 bases at J, with 5 bases between the two ends. In germline, CDR1 is GTSNPN, CDR2 SVGIG (reference sequence). CDR3 residues: CAWNQQETQYF. CDR3 nucleotides: TGTGCCTGGAATCAGCAAGAGACCCAGTACTTC.

This clone was detected only a few times. Other DNA sequences from this sample encode an identical CDR3 as well. The V and J genes are TRBV18 and TRBJ2-7, with D perhaps being TRBD1 or TRBD2 (5 bases each). The CDR3 length is 14 residues. V was clipped by 2 bases and J by 0 bases, with 8 bases between them. CDR1 is KGHSH and CDR2 is LQKENI in the germline V gene. CDR3 in amino acids: CASSPGTDSYEQYF. CDR3 sequence (DNA): TGTGCCAGCTCACCAGGGACGGACTCCTACGAGCAGTACTTC.

This clone occurred a few times. V gene TRBV29-1 combines with J gene TRBJ1-2; 8 bases are shared with TRBD1. Germline V gene lookup returns CDR1 SQVTM and CDR2 ANQGSEA. Trimming removed 4 bases from V and 1 base from J; junction bases left unmatched: 2. CDR3 length: 13 amino acids. CDR3 bases: TGCAGCGTTGCGACAGGGGTTAACTATGGCTACACCTTC. Translating gives CSVATGVNYGYTF.

The rearrangement links TRBV2 to TRBJ1-2; 8 bases agree with TRBD1. The CDR3 sequence is 13 residues long. The V gene end was trimmed by 6 bases and the J gene end by 2 bases; junction bases not matched to a gene: 2. The germline V gene encodes CDR1 SNHLY and CDR2 FYNNEI. This chain's CDR3 is CASSRQGNYGYTF. CDR3 sequence (DNA): TGTGCCAGCAGCCGACAGGGGAACTATGGCTACACCTTC. The full variable domain, rest sourced from reference TRBV2 and TRBJ1-2, is EPEVTQTPSHQVTQMGQEVILRCVPISNHLYFYWYRQILGQKVEFLVSFYNNEISEKSEIFDDQFSVERPDGSNFTLKIRSTKLEDSAMYFCASSRQGNYGYTFGSGTRLTVV.

Comment on this clone: At the DNA level, this CDR3 is encoded by other sequences in the same sample as well. The chain has TRBV18 and TRBJ1-1; 11 bases line up with TRBD1. From germline, CDR1 is KGHSH and CDR2 LQKENI. V trimming: 1 base; J trimming: 5 bases; junction bases outside the gene matches: 3. The CDR3 contains 15 residues. The CDR3 bases are TGTGCCAGCTCACCACAAGGGACAGGGGGTACTGAAGCTTTCTTT. It codes for CASSPQGTGGTEAFF.

The chain carries TRBV30 and TRBJ1-1, with D uncertain. This CDR3 is built from 12 residues. V was pared by 2 bases and J by 3 bases, with 7 bases between. CDR1 is GTSNPN and CDR2 is SVGIG in the germline V gene (reference sequence). Here the CDR3 reads CAWSSRYTEAFF. The CDR3, as DNA: TGTGCCTGGAGTTCGAGGTACACTGAAGCTTTCTTT. Full variable domain (outside the CDR3, taken from reference TRBV30 and TRBJ1-1): SQTIHQWPATLVQPVGSPLSLECTVEGTSNPNLYWYRQAAGRGLQLLFYSVGIGQISSEVPQNLSASRPQDRQFILSSKKLLLSDSGFYLCAWSSRYTEAFFGQGTRLTVV.

This rearrangement joins TRBV12-5 to TRBJ1-1, with D uncertain. The CDR3 is 14 amino acids. Per the germline V gene, CDR1 is LGHNT and CDR2 is FRNRAP. V lost 1 base and J lost 0, with 6 bases in between. The CDR3 reads CASGLELMNTEAFF. CDR3 coding DNA: TGTGCTAGTGGTTTGGAGTTAATGAACACTGAAGCTTTCTTT.

The chain carries TRBV5-1 and TRBJ2-1; D could derive from TRBD1 or TRBD2 (5 bases each). In germline, CDR1 is SGHRS, CDR2 YFSETQ. V was clipped by 2 bases and J by 10 bases, with 22 bases between them. This CDR3 has 16 amino acids. DNA for the CDR3: TGCGCCAGCAGCTTTGGGGACGCCTCATTGGCCAGGGAGCAGTTCTTC. Its translation is CASSFGDASLAREQFF. Full variable domain (rest looked up from reference TRBV5-1 and TRBJ2-1): KAGVTQTPRYLIKTRGQQVTLSCSPISGHRSVSWYQQTPGQGLQFLFEYFSETQRNKGNFPGRFSGRQFSNSRSEMNVSTLELGDSALYLCASSFGDASLAREQFFGPGTRLTVL.

A few counts support this clone. V and J are TRBV2 and TRBJ2-5, with D unresolved. V dropped 3 bases and J dropped 3 bases, with 14 bases sitting between them. This CDR3 spans 15 amino acids. Germline CDR1 is SNHLY and CDR2 is FYNNEI. CDR3 amino acids: CASSDNSIPKETQYF. CDR3 DNA sequence: TGTGCCAGCAGTGATAATAGCATCCCTAAAGAGACCCAGTACTTC.

This clone was seen a few times. This rearrangement joins TRBV29-1 to TRBJ2-3; D not certain. CDR1 and CDR2 from the germline V gene are SQVTM and ANQGSEA. V lost 1 base and J 2 bases, leaving 4 bases between the germline ends. This CDR3 contains 12 residues. CDR3 coding DNA: TGCAGCGTTGAAGCAATCACAGATACGCAGTATTTT. Protein sequence: CSVEAITDTQYF.

This clone was found a few times. This rearrangement joins TRBV7-3 to TRBJ1-2; weak D call: TRBD1 (5 bases). V was trimmed by 4 bases and J by 0 bases, leaving 9 bases between them. CDR1 is SGHTA and CDR2 is FQGTGA in the germline V gene. This CDR3 spans 14 amino acids. The CDR3 here is CASSSGTSNYGYTF. CDR3 coding DNA: TGTGCCAGCAGCTCAGGGACTTCTAACTATGGCTACACCTTC.

J is TRBJ1-5 and V is TRBV6-5; D is unclear. The germline V gene has CDR1 MNHEY and CDR2 SVGAGI. Trimming took 6 bases from V and 3 from J, leaving 9 bases between them. The CDR3 runs to 13 residues. The chain's CDR3 is CASRETPNQPQHF. For the CDR3, the DNA is TGTGCCAGCAGGGAAACACCCAATCAGCCCCAGCATTTT.

A remark on this clone: Other DNA sequences in the same sample also yield this CDR3. The CDR3 loop reads CASSESANYGYTF. As DNA, the CDR3 is TGTGCCAGCAGTGAGTCAGCTAACTATGGCTACACCTTC. The V gene is TRBV2, the J gene TRBJ1-2, with no clear D. Germline V gene lookup returns CDR1 SNHLY and CDR2 FYNNEI. This CDR3 has 13 residues. V was trimmed by 3 bases and J by 0 bases, leaving 5 bases between them.

J is TRBJ2-6 and V is TRBV7-3, with D perhaps assigned TRBD1 or TRBD2 (5 bases each). Germline V gene lookup returns CDR1 SGHTA and CDR2 FQGTGA. The CDR3 contains 19 residues. Trimming pared 4 bases from V and 3 bases from J, leaving 22 bases between. The CDR3 DNA reads as TGTGCCAGCAGCTCCCCCTCCGGGGCAGGGTCCCTTGGGGCCAACGTCCTGACTTTC. It translates to CASSSPSGAGSLGANVLTF.

The chain uses TRBV30 and TRBJ1-2, with 7 bases matching TRBD1. This CDR3 is 13 amino acids long. Trimming cost V 4 bases and J 2 bases; bases outside gene matches: 4. Germline CDR1 reads GTSNPN; CDR2 reads SVGIG (reference sequence). The CDR3 bases are TGTGCCTGGATACCCAGGGGGAACTATGGCTACACCTTC. Amino acid sequence: CAWIPRGNYGYTF.

V and J are TRBV5-1 and TRBJ1-1; a weak D match, TRBD1 (5 bases). Trimming took 4 bases from V and 4 from J, leaving 17 bases between them. From germline, CDR1 is SGHRS and CDR2 YFSETQ. The CDR3 length is 15 residues. The CDR3 loop is CASSPGHAGGTEAFF. In nucleotides, the CDR3 is TGCGCCAGCAGCCCAGGACACGCGGGCGGCACTGAAGCTTTCTTT.

V is TRBV29-1 and J is TRBJ1-5; 8 positions match TRBD1. The CDR3 contains 15 residues. V shed 4 bases, J shed 1 base, and the junction held 6 bases outside the gene matches. The V gene's germline CDR1 is SQVTM and CDR2 ANQGSEA. The CDR3 reads CSVGQGAGSNQPQHF. The DNA for the CDR3 is TGCAGCGTTGGTCAGGGGGCCGGGAGCAATCAGCCCCAGCATTTT.

This clone was seen more than once but under ten times. The V gene is TRBV4-1, the J gene TRBJ2-7; D tentatively reads TRBD1 or TRBD2 (5 bases each). V was trimmed by 7 bases and J by 8 bases, leaving 18 bases between them. Germline V gene sequence: CDR1 MGHRA, CDR2 YSYEKL. The CDR3 is 13 residues long. CDR3 in amino acids: CASKDLTGAKQYF. CDR3 nucleotide sequence: TGCGCCAGCAAAGACCTTACCGGGGCCAAGCAGTACTTC.

In its sample, this clone was seen a few times. The chain has TRBV4-1 and TRBJ2-7; possible D gene TRBD1, 6 bases. V lost 1 base, J lost 2 bases, and 9 bases lay in between. CDR1 is MGHRA, CDR2 YSYEKL, per germline. The CDR3 extends over 14 amino acids. As DNA, the CDR3 is TGCGCCAGCAGCCAAGTTCCAGGGGCCTACGAGCAGTACTTC. Encoded protein: CASSQVPGAYEQYF.